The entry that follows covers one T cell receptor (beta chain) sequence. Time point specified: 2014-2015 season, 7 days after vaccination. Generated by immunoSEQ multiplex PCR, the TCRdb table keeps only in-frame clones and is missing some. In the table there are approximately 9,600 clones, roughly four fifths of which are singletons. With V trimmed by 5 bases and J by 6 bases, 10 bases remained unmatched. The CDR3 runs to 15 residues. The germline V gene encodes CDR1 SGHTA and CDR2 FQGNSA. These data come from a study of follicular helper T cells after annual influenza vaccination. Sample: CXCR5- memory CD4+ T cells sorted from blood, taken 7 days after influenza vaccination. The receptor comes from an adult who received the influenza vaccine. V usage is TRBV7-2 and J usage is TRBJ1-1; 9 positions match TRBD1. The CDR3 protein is CASSPQTGGTSEAFF. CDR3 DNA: TGTGCCAGCAGCCCCCAGACAGGGGGTACGTCTGAAGCTTTCTTT.